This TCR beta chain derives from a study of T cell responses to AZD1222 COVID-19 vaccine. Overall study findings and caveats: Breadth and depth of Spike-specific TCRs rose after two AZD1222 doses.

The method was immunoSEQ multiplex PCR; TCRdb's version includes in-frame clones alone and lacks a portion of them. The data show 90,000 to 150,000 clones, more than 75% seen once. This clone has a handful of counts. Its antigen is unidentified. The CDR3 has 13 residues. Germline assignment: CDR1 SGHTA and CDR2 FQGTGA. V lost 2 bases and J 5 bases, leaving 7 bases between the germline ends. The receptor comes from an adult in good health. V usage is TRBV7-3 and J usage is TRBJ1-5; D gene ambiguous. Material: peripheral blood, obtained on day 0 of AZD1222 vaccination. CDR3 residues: CASSLDAYQPQHF. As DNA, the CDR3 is TGTGCCAGCAGCTTAGACGCGTATCAGCCCCAGCATTTT.